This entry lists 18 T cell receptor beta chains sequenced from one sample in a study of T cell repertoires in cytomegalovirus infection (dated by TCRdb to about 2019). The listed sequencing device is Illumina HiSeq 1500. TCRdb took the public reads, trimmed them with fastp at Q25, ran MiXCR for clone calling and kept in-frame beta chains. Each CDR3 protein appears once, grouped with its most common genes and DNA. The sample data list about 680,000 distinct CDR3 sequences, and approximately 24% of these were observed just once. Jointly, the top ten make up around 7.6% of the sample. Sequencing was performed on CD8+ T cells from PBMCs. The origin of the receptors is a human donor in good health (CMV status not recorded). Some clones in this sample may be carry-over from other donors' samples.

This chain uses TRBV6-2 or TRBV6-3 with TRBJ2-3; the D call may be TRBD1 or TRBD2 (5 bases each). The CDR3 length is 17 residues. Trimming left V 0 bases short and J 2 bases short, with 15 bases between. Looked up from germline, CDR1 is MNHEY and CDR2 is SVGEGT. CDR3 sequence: CASSYSARDGYTDTQYF. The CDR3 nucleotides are TGTGCCAGCAGTTACTCCGCCCGGGACGGATACACAGATACGCAGTATTTT.

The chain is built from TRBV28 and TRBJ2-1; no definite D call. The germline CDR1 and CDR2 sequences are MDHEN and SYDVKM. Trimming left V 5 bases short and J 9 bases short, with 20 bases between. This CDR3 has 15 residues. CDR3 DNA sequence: TGTGCCAGCAGTCCGTCCCCTTGGGCAGACGGTGAGCAGTTCTTC. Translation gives CASSPSPWADGEQFF.

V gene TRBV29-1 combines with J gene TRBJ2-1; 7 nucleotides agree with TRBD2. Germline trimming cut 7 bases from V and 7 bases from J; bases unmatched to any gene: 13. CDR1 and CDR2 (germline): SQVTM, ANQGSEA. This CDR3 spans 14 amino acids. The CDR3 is CSADGGGDPNEQFF. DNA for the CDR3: TGCAGCGCCGACGGCGGGGGTGACCCGAATGAGCAGTTCTTC.

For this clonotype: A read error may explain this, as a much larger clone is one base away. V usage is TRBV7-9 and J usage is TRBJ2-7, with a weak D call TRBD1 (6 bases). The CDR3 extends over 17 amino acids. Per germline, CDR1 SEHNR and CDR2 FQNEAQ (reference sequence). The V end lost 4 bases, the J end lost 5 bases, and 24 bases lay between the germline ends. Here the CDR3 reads CASSSLFYRDVSHEQYF. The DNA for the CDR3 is TGTGCCAGCAGCTCCCTATTTTACAGGGATGTTTCCCACGAGCAGTACTTC.

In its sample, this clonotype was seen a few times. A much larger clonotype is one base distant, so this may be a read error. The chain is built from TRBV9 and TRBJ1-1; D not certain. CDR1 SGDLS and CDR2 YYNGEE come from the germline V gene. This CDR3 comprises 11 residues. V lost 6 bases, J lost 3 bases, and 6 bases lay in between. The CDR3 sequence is CASTLDTEAFF. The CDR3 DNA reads TGTGCCAGCACCTTGGACACTGAAGCTTTCTTT.

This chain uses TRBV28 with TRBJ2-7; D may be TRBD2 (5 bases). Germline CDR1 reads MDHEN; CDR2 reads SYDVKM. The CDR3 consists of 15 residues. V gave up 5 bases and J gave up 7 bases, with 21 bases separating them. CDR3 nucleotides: TGTGCCAGCAGTCCCGCCAGGATCGGGTCGGGGGAGCAGTACGTC. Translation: CASSPARIGSGEQYV.

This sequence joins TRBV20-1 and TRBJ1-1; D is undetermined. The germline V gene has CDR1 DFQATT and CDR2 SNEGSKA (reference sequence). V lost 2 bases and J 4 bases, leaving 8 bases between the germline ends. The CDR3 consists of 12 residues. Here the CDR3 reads CSARKLGTEAFF. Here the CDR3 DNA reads TGCAGTGCTAGAAAATTGGGCACTGAAGCTTTCTTT.

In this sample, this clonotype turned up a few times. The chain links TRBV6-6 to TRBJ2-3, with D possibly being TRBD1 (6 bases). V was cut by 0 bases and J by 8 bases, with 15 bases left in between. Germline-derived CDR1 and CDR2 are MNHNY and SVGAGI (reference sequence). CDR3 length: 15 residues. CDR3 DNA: TGTGCCAGCAGTTACTCGACGTACAGGGACGGTACGCAGTATTTT. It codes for CASSYSTYRDGTQYF.

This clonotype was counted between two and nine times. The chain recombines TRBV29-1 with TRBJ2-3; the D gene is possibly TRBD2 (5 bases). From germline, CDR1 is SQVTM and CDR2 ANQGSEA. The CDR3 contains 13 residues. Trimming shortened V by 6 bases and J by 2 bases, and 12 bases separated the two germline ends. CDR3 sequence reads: CSVAPGITDTQYF. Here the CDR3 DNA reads TGCAGCGTAGCTCCCGGGATCACAGATACGCAGTATTTT.

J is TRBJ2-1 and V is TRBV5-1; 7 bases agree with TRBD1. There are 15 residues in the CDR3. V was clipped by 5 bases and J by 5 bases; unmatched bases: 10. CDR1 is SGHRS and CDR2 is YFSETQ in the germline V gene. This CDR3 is CASSQRQGRHNEQFF. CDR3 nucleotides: TGCGCCAGCAGTCAGAGACAGGGTCGGCACAATGAGCAGTTCTTC.

The DNA of the CDR3 is TGTGCCAGCAGAAGAAGCGTGGGGGGCCTCACAGATACGCAGTATTTT. Its translation is CASRRSVGGLTDTQYF. The chain is built from TRBV7-6 and TRBJ2-3; D assignment may be TRBD1 or TRBD2 (6 bases each). The V gene lost 6 bases and the J gene lost 2 bases, with 18 bases spanning the gap. This CDR3 region has 16 residues. Germline loops: CDR1 SGHVS, CDR2 FNYEAQ.

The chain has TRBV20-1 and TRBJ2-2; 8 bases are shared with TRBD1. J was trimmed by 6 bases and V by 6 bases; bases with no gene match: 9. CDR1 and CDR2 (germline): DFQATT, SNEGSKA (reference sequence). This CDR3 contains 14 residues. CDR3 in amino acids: CSARTGFFPGELFF. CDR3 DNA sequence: TGCAGTGCAAGGACAGGGTTTTTCCCCGGGGAGCTGTTTTTT.

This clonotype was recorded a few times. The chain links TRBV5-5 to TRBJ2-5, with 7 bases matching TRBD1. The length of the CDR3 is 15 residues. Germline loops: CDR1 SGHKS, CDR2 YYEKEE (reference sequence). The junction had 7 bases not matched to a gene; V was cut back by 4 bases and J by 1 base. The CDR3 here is CASSQGQVVQETQYF. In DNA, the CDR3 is TGTGCCAGCAGCCAAGGACAGGTCGTCCAAGAGACCCAGTACTTC.

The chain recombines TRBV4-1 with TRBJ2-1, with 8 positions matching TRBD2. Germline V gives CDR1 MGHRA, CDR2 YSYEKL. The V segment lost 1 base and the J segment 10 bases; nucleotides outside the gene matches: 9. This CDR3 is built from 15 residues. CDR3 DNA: TGCGCCAGCAGCCAAGTTACGGGGGGGGCCAAGGAGCAGTTCTTC. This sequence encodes CASSQVTGGAKEQFF.

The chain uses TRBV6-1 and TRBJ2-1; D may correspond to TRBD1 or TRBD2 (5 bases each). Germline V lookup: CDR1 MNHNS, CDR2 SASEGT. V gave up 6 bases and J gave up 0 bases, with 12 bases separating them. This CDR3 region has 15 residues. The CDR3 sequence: CASSAGDLSYNEQFF. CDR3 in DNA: TGTGCCAGCAGCGCTGGGGACCTCTCCTACAATGAGCAGTTCTTC.

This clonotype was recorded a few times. Written as DNA, the CDR3 is TGTGCCAGCCCGGGACAGGGGAACACTGAAGCTTTCTTT. Translation: CASPGQGNTEAFF. The genes are TRBV7-9 and TRBJ1-1; 9 positions match TRBD1. In germline, CDR1 is SEHNR, CDR2 FQNEAQ (reference sequence). V dropped 8 bases and J dropped 1; count of bases not matched to a gene: 2. CDR3 length equals 13 residues.

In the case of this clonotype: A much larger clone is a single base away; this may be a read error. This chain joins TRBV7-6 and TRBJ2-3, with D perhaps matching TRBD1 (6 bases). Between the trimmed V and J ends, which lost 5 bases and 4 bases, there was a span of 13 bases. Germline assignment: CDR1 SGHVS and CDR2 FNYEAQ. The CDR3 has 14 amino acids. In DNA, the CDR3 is TGTGCCAGCAGCCGACAGGACCTAGCAGATACGCAGTATTTT. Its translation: CASSRQDLADTQYF.

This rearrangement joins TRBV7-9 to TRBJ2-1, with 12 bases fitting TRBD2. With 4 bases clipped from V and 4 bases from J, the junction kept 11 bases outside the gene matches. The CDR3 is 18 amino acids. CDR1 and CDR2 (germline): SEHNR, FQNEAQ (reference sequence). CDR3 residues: CASSSQLAGGLLYNEQFF. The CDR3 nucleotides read TGTGCCAGCAGCTCTCAACTAGCGGGGGGCCTCCTTTACAATGAGCAGTTCTTC.